This TCR beta chain was retrieved from a study of T cell changes during pregnancy in multiple sclerosis. V was shortened by 4 bases and J by 0 bases, with 7 bases between the two germline ends. CDR1 and CDR2 from the germline V gene are LNHDA and SQIVND (reference sequence). This CDR3 contains 14 residues. Clones were read by immunoSEQ multiplex PCR, and TCRdb kept only the in-frame ones, dropping some. Among tens of thousands of clones listed, about nine tenths were seen once. The gene calls are TRBV19 and TRBJ1-3; no clear D gene. The sequencing used peripheral blood, collected after pregnancy. This sequence originates from a female donor in good health, enrolled as a control in a pregnancy study. CDR3 coding DNA: TGTGCCAGTAGTAATTCCATCTCTGGAAACACCATATATTTT. Its translation is CASSNSISGNTIYF. The entire variable domain, with the rest obtained from reference TRBV19 and TRBJ1-3, is as follows: DGGITQSPKYLFRKEGQNVTLSCEQNLNHDAMYWYRQDPGQGLRLIYYSQIVNDFQKGDIAEGYSVSREKKESFPLTVTSAQKNPTAFYLCASSNSISGNTIYFGEGSWLTVV.